A single sample gave rise to the 9 T cell receptor beta chains below, sequenced in a study of blood T cell repertoires in COVID-19. Some clones are missing from TCRdb's copy, which holds only in-frame ones; the method was immunoSEQ multiplex PCR. Here the sample spans under 300,000 clones, less than 90% being singletons. Sequencing was done on a sample of peripheral blood. Receptors were obtained from a woman in her thirties with COVID-19, enrolled during active disease.

The CDR3 protein is CASSGQGQGGWTQYF. CDR3 nucleotide sequence: TGTGCCAGCAGTGGACAAGGACAGGGGGGGTGGACCCAGTACTTC. This chain links TRBV25-1 with TRBJ2-5; 10 nucleotides align to TRBD1. Germline values: CDR1 MGHDK, CDR2 SYGVNS. V trimming: 4 bases; J trimming: 7 bases; junction bases outside the gene matches: 9. The length of the CDR3 is 15 residues.

The gene calls are TRBV19 and TRBJ1-1; no definite D call. V was pared by 3 bases and J by 2 bases, with 19 bases between. The CDR3 has 17 amino acids. CDR1 and CDR2 from the germline V gene are LNHDA and SQIVND (reference sequence). The CDR3 protein is CASSIRGSTRLNTEAFF. CDR3 in DNA: TGTGCCAGTAGTATTCGCGGGAGCACCCGACTTAACACTGAAGCTTTCTTT.

This chain uses TRBV27 with TRBJ2-1; 8 nucleotides align to TRBD2. V dropped 3 bases and J dropped 6; count of bases not matched to a gene: 4. The CDR3 totals 14 residues. The germline V gene has CDR1 MNHEY and CDR2 SMNVEV (reference sequence). CDR3 DNA: TGTGCCAGCAGTTTGCCGGGACTAGGCAATGAGCAGTTCTTC. Translated, it gives CASSLPGLGNEQFF.

This chain joins TRBV7-9 and TRBJ1-2, with 9 bases aligning to TRBD1. Per germline, CDR1 SEHNR and CDR2 FQNEAQ (reference sequence). CDR3 length: 14 residues. J was trimmed by 3 bases and V by 6 bases; bases with no gene match: 5. The CDR3 DNA follows: TGTGCCAGCAGTGGACAGGGGCGACACTATGGCTACACCTTC. It yields the protein CASSGQGRHYGYTF.

The V gene is TRBV5-1, the J gene TRBJ2-5, with 7 bases fitting TRBD1. Germline V gene data show CDR1 as SGHRS and CDR2 as YFSETQ. The J segment lost 2 bases and the V segment lost 1 base, leaving 8 bases of the junction unmatched. This CDR3 is 16 amino acids long. The CDR3 here is CASSLWVGTVQETQYF. The CDR3 coding sequence is TGCGCCAGCAGCTTGTGGGTCGGGACAGTACAAGAGACCCAGTACTTC.

The CDR3 is CASSTLEAVYEQYF. DNA of the CDR3: TGCGCCAGCAGCACTCTGGAAGCGGTCTACGAGCAGTACTTC. The chain combines TRBV10-1 with TRBJ2-7, with a tentative D call TRBD2 (5 bases). The CDR3 sequence is 14 residues long. Germline lookup yields CDR1 WNHNN and CDR2 SYGVQD (reference sequence). V lost 6 bases and J lost 3, with 15 bases in between.

The J gene is TRBJ2-3, the V gene TRBV28; 8 positions agree with TRBD1. CDR1 and CDR2 from the germline V gene are MDHEN and SYDVKM. V lost 2 bases, J lost 6 bases, and 10 bases stayed unmatched. CDR3 length: 16 amino acids. CDR3 in DNA: TGTGCCAGCAGTTTAGGACAAGGGACAGGTGTCGATACGCAGTATTTT. Encoded protein: CASSLGQGTGVDTQYF.

This clone was counted a single time. V usage is TRBV7-6 and J usage is TRBJ2-3, with D perhaps matching TRBD2 (5 bases). Germline-derived CDR1 and CDR2 are SGHVS and FNYEAQ. Trimming cost V 1 base and J 5 bases, with 10 bases left between them. CDR3 length: 14 amino acids. This CDR3 is CASSLVPEGDTQYF. The CDR3 DNA reads TGTGCCAGCAGCTTAGTCCCCGAGGGAGATACGCAGTATTTT.

This clone was detected only a few times. V usage is TRBV7-9 and J usage is TRBJ2-6; the match to TRBD1 covers 8 bases. The CDR3 contains 17 residues. Germline CDR1 is SEHNR and CDR2 is FQNEAQ (reference sequence). The J segment lost 2 bases and the V segment lost 5 bases, leaving 8 bases of the junction unmatched. CDR3 DNA: TGTGCCAGCAGCCCTGGACAGGGTGAGCCTGGGGCCAACGTCCTGACTTTC. Its protein product is CASSPGQGEPGANVLTF.